This TCR beta chain was found in a study of T cell responses to AZD1222 COVID-19 vaccine. Study-wide points: Repertoire sampling happened only post peak T cell response. Reportedly, close to half of spike-specific TCRs are directed against unmutated variant regions.

Clones were read by immunoSEQ multiplex PCR, and TCRdb kept only the in-frame ones, dropping some. This repertoire shows under 200,000 clones, 85% to 95% found once; its top ten account for approximately 0.6%. This clone was observed a single time. Antigen: not known. This TCR came from an adult in good health. The sample consisted of peripheral blood, taken on day 0 of AZD1222 vaccination.

The CDR3 DNA reads as TGCGCCAGCAGCTTGTCAGGGGGCCGCCACGAGCAGTACTTC. This codes for CASSLSGGRHEQYF. V usage is TRBV5-1 and J usage is TRBJ2-7; TRBD1 aligns across 8 bases. The CDR3 spans 14 residues. J gave up 5 bases and V 1 base, and 5 bases lay outside the gene matches. Per germline, CDR1 SGHRS and CDR2 YFSETQ.